Shown below are 9 T cell receptor beta chains from a single sample sequenced in a study of PD-L1 blockade in urothelial cancer (TCRdb year 2017). The library was obtained by the immunoSEQ multiplex PCR assay. Entries here come from immuneACCESS through TCRdb and include only in-frame sequences with V and J called. Some clones fail to appear in such tables; in the studies checked, an unresolved V gene covers under half of the shortfall, and the cause of the remainder is unknown. This sample lists about 70,000 clones; around 80% were detected once. The top ten clonotypes cover about 4.5% of the sample. The input for sequencing was PBMCs, taken around atezolizumab (anti-PD-L1) treatment. The receptors were gathered from a man aged 65 to 79 with urothelial cancer.

J is TRBJ1-2 and V is TRBV9; D uncertain. The germline V gene has CDR1 SGDLS and CDR2 YYNGEE. The CDR3 runs 15 residues. Between the trimmed V and J ends, which lost 0 bases and 0 bases, there was a span of 9 bases. CDR3 region: CASSVGTSANYGYTF. CDR3 nucleotides: TGTGCCAGCAGCGTAGGGACTTCAGCTAACTATGGCTACACCTTC.

The CDR3 nucleotides are TGTGCCAGCAGTCTCAGTCGGGGGAGCTACGAGCAGTACTTC. Amino acid sequence: CASSLSRGSYEQYF. The chain employs TRBV2 and TRBJ2-7, with D possibly TRBD2 on 6 matching bases. Trimming shortened V by 5 bases and J by 3 bases, and 14 bases separated the two germline ends. The CDR3 is made up of 14 amino acids. The germline V gene has CDR1 SNHLY and CDR2 FYNNEI.

In its sample, this clone was seen a few times. The V and J genes are TRBV14 and TRBJ2-7; a weak D match, TRBD2 (5 bases). Germline-derived CDR1 and CDR2 are SGHDN and FVKESK. The CDR3 spans 17 residues. Trimming took 0 bases from V and 0 from J, leaving 15 bases between them. The CDR3 here is CASSQDPVRGSSYEQYF. The CDR3 DNA reads as TGTGCCAGCAGCCAAGATCCGGTCCGAGGGAGCTCCTACGAGCAGTACTTC.

The DNA for the CDR3 is TGTGCCAGCAGAAACCCAGGGGATGAAGCTTTCTTT. It specifies CASRNPGDEAFF. The chain has TRBV6-1 and TRBJ1-1, with D maybe TRBD1 (6 bases). The CDR3 runs to 12 residues. Germline V CDR1 and CDR2: MNHNS, SASEGT. The V end was cut by 6 bases, the J end by 7 bases, with 12 bases between.

This chain uses TRBV5-1 with TRBJ2-1; D is perhaps TRBD2 (6 bases). CDR1 and CDR2 from the germline V gene are SGHRS and YFSETQ. The ends were cut back, 2 bases at V and 8 bases at J, with 17 bases in the middle. The CDR3 is made up of 15 amino acids. The chain's CDR3 is CASSLLGTGVDEQFF. CDR3 DNA: TGCGCCAGCAGCTTATTGGGGACTGGGGTGGATGAGCAGTTCTTC. The complete variable domain, with remaining parts taken from reference TRBV5-1 and TRBJ2-1, reads KAGVTQTPRYLIKTRGQQVTLSCSPISGHRSVSWYQQTPGQGLQFLFEYFSETQRNKGNFPGRFSGRQFSNSRSEMNVSTLELGDSALYLCASSLLGTGVDEQFFGPGTRLTVL.

The CDR3 DNA is TGTGCCTGGATGTGGTCAGGGGGCTCTGGAAACACCATATATTTT. Its translation is CAWMWSGGSGNTIYF. The genes are TRBV30 and TRBJ1-3; the match to TRBD1 covers 7 bases. Germline V lookup: CDR1 GTSNPN, CDR2 SVGIG (reference sequence). After removal of 4 bases from V and 0 bases from J, the junction contained 6 bases not matched to a gene. The CDR3 length is 15 residues.

The rearrangement uses TRBV6-5 and TRBJ2-1, with 8 bases that match TRBD2. This CDR3 is built from 14 residues. Germline V gene lookup returns CDR1 MNHEY and CDR2 SVGAGI. With V trimmed by 2 bases and J by 7 bases, 4 bases remained unmatched. The CDR3 sequence is CASSYGTRSNEQFF. CDR3 sequence (DNA): TGTGCCAGCAGTTACGGGACTAGATCGAATGAGCAGTTCTTC.

The gene calls are TRBV6-5 and TRBJ2-3; no reliable D call. Looked up from germline, CDR1 is MNHEY and CDR2 is SVGAGI. The CDR3 sequence is 13 residues long. The V end lost 5 bases, the J end lost 1 base, and 7 bases lay between the germline ends. The CDR3 coding sequence is TGTGCCAGCAGTGTCCCTGGCACAGATACGCAGTATTTT. Translated: CASSVPGTDTQYF.

This clone was detected only a few times. CDR3 sequence reads: CASTTGHTDTQYF. The CDR3 DNA follows: TGTGCCAGCACGACAGGTCACACAGATACGCAGTATTTT. V gene TRBV6-5 combines with J gene TRBJ2-3, with D tentatively TRBD1 (6 bases). Deletions cut 7 bases from V and 2 bases from J, with 10 bases between. Germline V CDR1 and CDR2: MNHEY, SVGAGI. The CDR3 loop spans 13 amino acids.